Following are 11 T cell receptor beta chains from one sample sequenced in a study of CD8+ T cells in alopecia areata. Reverse transcribed after extraction, RNA yielded cDNA as the sequencing template. Sequenced by immunoSEQ multiplex PCR; TCRdb stores in-frame clones only, minus some. The top ten clones hold about 0.9% of a sample with around 300,000 clones, 45% to 70% of them seen once. Treatment specified: oral pan-JAK inhibitor, 5-10 mg twice daily. The sample in question was CD4+ T cells sorted from blood, obtained at approximately week 51, from a patient treated with tofacitinib. The receptors stem from a human donor with alopecia areata.

This clone appeared a few times. The chain uses TRBV7-9 and TRBJ2-7; D gene unclear. Germline V CDR1 and CDR2: SEHNR, FQNEAQ (reference sequence). Trimming took off 2 bases at V and 10 bases at J, with 27 bases between the two ends. There are 17 residues in the CDR3. Here the CDR3 DNA reads TGTGCCAGCAGCTTAAAAGTCGGAGCAGGCGAACGTCTAGGACAGTACTTC. It specifies CASSLKVGAGERLGQYF.

This clone was seen more than once but under ten times. This chain joins TRBV5-1 and TRBJ1-1; unclear D gene. V was clipped by 7 bases and J by 5 bases, with 12 bases between them. The CDR3 is made up of 12 amino acids. Germline CDR1 SGHRS, CDR2 YFSETQ. CDR3 protein: CASGQQRTEAFF. CDR3 sequence (DNA): TGCGCCAGCGGCCAACAGCGAACTGAAGCTTTCTTT.

This sequence joins TRBV15 and TRBJ2-5, with no clear D. The germline V and J ends were trimmed by 5 bases and 1 base, with 8 bases remaining between them. The CDR3 contains 13 residues. CDR1 and CDR2 from the germline V gene are LNHNV and YYDKDF (reference sequence). CDR3 protein: CATSEQTQETQYF. For the CDR3, the DNA is TGTGCCACCAGCGAACAGACCCAAGAGACCCAGTACTTC.

Worth noting for this clone: Within the sample, other DNA sequences also encode this same CDR3. The chain joins TRBV7-9 to TRBJ2-1; D is uncertain. V was cut by 0 bases and J by 3 bases, with 0 bases left in between. The CDR3 has 12 amino acids. Germline V gene data show CDR1 as SEHNR and CDR2 as FQNEAQ (reference sequence). The CDR3 sequence: CASSLAYNEQFF. The CDR3 DNA follows: TGTGCCAGCAGCTTAGCCTACAATGAGCAGTTCTTC.

On this clone itself: This sample includes further DNA sequences coding for the same CDR3. The CDR3 DNA follows: TGTGCCAGCAGCCTTAAGGAGACCCAGTACTTC. It specifies CASSLKETQYF. The chain carries TRBV2 and TRBJ2-5; D gene uncertain. CDR1 and CDR2 from the germline V gene are SNHLY and FYNNEI. CDR3 length equals 11 residues. The V gene lost 6 bases and the J gene lost 5 bases, with 7 bases spanning the gap.

The chain is built from TRBV18 and TRBJ1-5, with a possible D match to TRBD1 (6 bases). The CDR3 is made up of 14 amino acids. V was shortened by 4 bases and J by 9 bases, with 16 bases between the two germline ends. From germline, CDR1 is KGHSH and CDR2 LQKENI. Here the CDR3 reads CASSRGTGSLPQHF. CDR3 bases: TGTGCCAGCTCACGAGGCACAGGGAGTTTGCCCCAGCATTTT.

Only a few counts were recorded for this clone. This rearrangement joins TRBV29-1 to TRBJ2-3; perhaps TRBD1 as D (5 bases). The CDR3 has 13 amino acids. The V and J ends lost 7 bases and 0 bases respectively, with 11 bases between them. Germline V gene lookup returns CDR1 SQVTM and CDR2 ANQGSEA. CDR3 sequence reads: CSGGIASTDTQYF. The CDR3 DNA follows: TGCAGCGGGGGCATAGCTAGCACAGATACGCAGTATTTT.

The rearrangement uses TRBV27 and TRBJ2-3; no clear D gene. This CDR3 spans 10 amino acids. Germline V gene sequence: CDR1 MNHEY, CDR2 SMNVEV (reference sequence). Trimming took 8 bases from V and 6 from J, leaving 6 bases between them. The CDR3 loop is CASAADTQYF. CDR3 in DNA: TGTGCCAGCGCGGCCGATACGCAGTATTTT.

This chain connects TRBV6-5 to TRBJ2-5; D may match TRBD1 or TRBD2 (5 bases each). Germline loops: CDR1 MNHEY, CDR2 SVGAGI. The ends were cut back, 7 bases at V and 4 bases at J, with 13 bases in the middle. This CDR3 comprises 13 residues. CDR3 in amino acids: CASTDRGTETQYF. CDR3 DNA sequence: TGTGCCAGCACCGACCGGGGCACAGAGACCCAGTACTTC.

This clone occurred a few times. The chain joins TRBV7-2 to TRBJ1-5; D call uncertain. Germline CDR1 is SGHTA and CDR2 is FQGNSA. Trimming cost V 2 bases and J 5 bases, with 10 bases left between them. This CDR3 has 14 residues. The CDR3 loop is CASSLRTAYQPQHF. The CDR3 region has the DNA TGTGCCAGCAGCTTAAGAACCGCCTATCAGCCCCAGCATTTT.

The chain joins TRBV29-1 to TRBJ2-3; either TRBD1 or TRBD2 may fit D (5 bases each). Deletions cut 1 base from V and 4 bases from J, with 12 bases between. The germline CDR1 and CDR2 sequences are SQVTM and ANQGSEA. The CDR3 is 14 residues long. This chain's CDR3 is CSVEGGRDADTQYF. In DNA form, the CDR3 reads TGCAGCGTTGAAGGTGGCAGGGACGCAGATACGCAGTATTTT.